The clone carrying this T cell receptor beta chain appeared many times. This CDR3 comprises 16 residues. Losses at the gene ends were 0 bases for V and 10 bases for J; bases not matched to a gene: 10. CDR1 and CDR2 (germline): GTSNPN, SVGIG (reference sequence). The entry originates in a study of T cells in Graves' hyperthyroidism and ophthalmopathy. Each 10 ml fresh peripheral blood draw supplied the PBMCs. The TCR beta CDR3 regions underwent amplification using RNA transcripts as the source. The primer set for the first-round RT-PCR of the TCR CDR3 was HTBI. One entry per CDR3 protein results from TCRdb running MiXCR on the multiplex PCR reads. Of 300,000 to 500,000 distinct CDR3 sequences in the sample, roughly an eighth were seen once.

This TCR derives from a man in his fifties with Graves' ophthalmopathy. The chain has TRBV30 and TRBJ2-1; 12 nucleotides match TRBD2. Sequenced material: blood. This CDR3 reads CAWSVLVRLAGEEQFF. The CDR3 DNA follows: TGTGCCTGGAGTGTACTGGTAAGACTAGCGGGAGAAGAGCAGTTCTTC.